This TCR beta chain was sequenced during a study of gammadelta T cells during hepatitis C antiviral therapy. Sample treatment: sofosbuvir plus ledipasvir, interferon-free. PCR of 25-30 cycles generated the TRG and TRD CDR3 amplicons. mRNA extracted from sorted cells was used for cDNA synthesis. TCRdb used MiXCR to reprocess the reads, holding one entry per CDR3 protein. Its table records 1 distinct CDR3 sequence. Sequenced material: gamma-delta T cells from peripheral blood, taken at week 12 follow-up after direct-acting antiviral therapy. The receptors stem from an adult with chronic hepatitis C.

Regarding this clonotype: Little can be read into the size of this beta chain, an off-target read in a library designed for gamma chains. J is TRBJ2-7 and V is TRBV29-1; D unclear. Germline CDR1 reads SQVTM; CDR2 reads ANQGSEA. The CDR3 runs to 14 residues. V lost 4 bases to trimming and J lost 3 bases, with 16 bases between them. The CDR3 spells CSVGDQSSGYEQYF. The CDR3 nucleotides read TGCAGCGTTGGGGATCAGTCGTCTGGCTACGAGCAGTACTTC.